What follows are 25 T cell receptor beta chains derived from one specimen sequenced in a study of shared clonotypes between healthy human individuals (dated by TCRdb to 2019 to 2021). Libraries came from the immunoSEQ multiplex PCR assay. TCRdb mirrors the immuneACCESS table, restricted to in-frame sequences. Some clones are absent from its copies; in checked studies, under half trace to an unresolved V gene, and the reason for the others is unknown. For this sample there are about 2.4 million clones; about 92% appear just once. The ten largest clones represent roughly 0.14% of the sample. Specimen: naive CD4+ T cells sorted from blood. Sample cell subset or site, as interpreted from the label and publication: CD45RA+ positively selected. The receptors originated from a man younger than 35 in good health.

The rearrangement links TRBV5-1 to TRBJ1-2; D unclear. This CDR3 has 14 residues. Germline V gene lookup returns CDR1 SGHRS and CDR2 YFSETQ. Trimming shortened V by 0 bases and J by 9 bases, and 15 bases separated the two germline ends. DNA for the CDR3: TGCGCCAGCAGCTTGGATCCCGGGAATCAAAGCTACACCTTC. Translating it yields CASSLDPGNQSYTF.

The chain recombines TRBV5-6 with TRBJ1-2; D is possibly TRBD1 (5 bases). Per germline, CDR1 SGHDT and CDR2 YYEEEE. This CDR3 region has 12 residues. Trimming pared 3 bases from V and 7 bases from J, leaving 10 bases between. The CDR3 sequence is CASSSSTVGYTF. The CDR3 coding sequence is TGTGCCAGCAGCTCCTCGACAGTTGGCTACACCTTC. Based on the CDR3 plus reference TRBV5-6 and TRBJ1-2, the full variable domain is DAGVTQSPTHLIKTRGQQVTLRCSPKSGHDTVSWYQQALGQGPQFIFQYYEEEERQRGNFPDRFSGHQFPNYSSELNVNALLLGDSALYLCASSSSTVGYTFGSGTRLTVV.

This chain uses TRBV27 with TRBJ2-3, with D tentatively TRBD1 (6 bases). Per germline, CDR1 MNHEY and CDR2 SMNVEV (reference sequence). CDR3 length: 18 amino acids. V was trimmed by 2 bases and J by 1 base, leaving 19 bases between them. CDR3: CASSLQLLQGSGTDTQYF. The CDR3 bases are TGTGCCAGCAGTTTACAACTTCTACAGGGATCAGGCACAGATACGCAGTATTTT.

This clone came up once. This sequence joins TRBV6-1 and TRBJ2-3; tentatively, D is TRBD1 (6 bases). Germline V lookup: CDR1 MNHNS, CDR2 SASEGT. V dropped 7 bases and J dropped 2 bases, with 16 bases sitting between them. The CDR3 contains 15 residues. The CDR3 loop is CASNRDTSYTDTQYF. In DNA, the CDR3 is TGTGCCAGCAATCGGGACACTTCGTACACAGATACGCAGTATTTT.

This clone occurred a few times. V gene TRBV2 combines with J gene TRBJ1-5; D might be TRBD1 (6 bases). Trimming shortened V by 6 bases and J by 5 bases, and 8 bases separated the two germline ends. From germline, CDR1 is SNHLY and CDR2 FYNNEI. The CDR3 spans 12 residues. The CDR3 spells CASRSGDQPQHF. DNA for the CDR3: TGTGCCAGCAGATCAGGGGATCAGCCCCAGCATTTT. Together with reference TRBV2 and TRBJ1-5, the CDR3 gives the full variable domain: EPEVTQTPSHQVTQMGQEVILRCVPISNHLYFYWYRQILGQKVEFLVSFYNNEISEKSEIFDDQFSVERPDGSNFTLKIRSTKLEDSAMYFCASRSGDQPQHFGDGTRLSIL.

On this clone itself: Other nucleotide sequences from this sample produce the same CDR3. The rearrangement links TRBV5-1 to TRBJ1-1; the D gene is possibly TRBD1 (6 bases). This CDR3 is built from 14 residues. Trimming removed 2 bases from V and 1 base from J, with 9 bases in between. CDR1 SGHRS and CDR2 YFSETQ come from the germline V gene. CDR3 residues: CASSLQGQNTEAFF. The CDR3 DNA reads as TGCGCCAGCAGCTTACAGGGTCAGAACACTGAAGCTTTCTTT.

The chain combines TRBV2 with TRBJ2-7; TRBD1 aligns across 10 bases. Germline V gene sequence: CDR1 SNHLY, CDR2 FYNNEI. This CDR3 comprises 15 residues. J lost 2 bases, V lost 6 bases, and 7 bases had no gene match. CDR3 sequence: CASRNRDRGPYEQYF. CDR3 bases: TGTGCCAGCAGAAACCGGGACAGGGGTCCCTACGAGCAGTACTTC.

The chain joins TRBV30 to TRBJ2-2; 9 bases are a match to TRBD1. The CDR3 loop spans 15 amino acids. Per the germline V gene, CDR1 is GTSNPN and CDR2 is SVGIG (reference sequence). J was trimmed by 6 bases and V by 5 bases; bases with no gene match: 10. The CDR3 DNA sequence: TGTGCCTGGGGCCCCTGGACAGGGGTTGCCGGGGAGCTGTTTTTT. Its translation: CAWGPWTGVAGELFF.

The rearrangement uses TRBV6-1 and TRBJ1-5; D may be TRBD1 (5 bases). The germline CDR1 and CDR2 sequences are MNHNS and SASEGT. V gave up 6 bases and J gave up 9 bases, with 12 bases separating them. The CDR3 consists of 12 residues. CDR3: CASSGDPWPQHF. The DNA of the CDR3 is TGTGCCAGCAGCGGGGACCCCTGGCCCCAGCATTTT.

V gene TRBV30 combines with J gene TRBJ1-6, with 7 bases lining up with TRBD1. CDR1 is GTSNPN and CDR2 is SVGIG in the germline V gene (reference sequence). The CDR3 runs 14 residues. The J segment lost 9 bases and the V segment lost 2 bases, leaving 7 bases of the junction unmatched. CDR3 region: CAWSSQGRGSPLHF. CDR3 coding DNA: TGTGCCTGGAGTTCACAGGGGAGAGGTTCACCCCTCCACTTT.

The chain couples TRBV19 to TRBJ2-7; 10 nucleotides align to TRBD2. In germline, CDR1 is LNHDA, CDR2 SQIVND (reference sequence). Germline trimming cut 3 bases from V and 4 bases from J; bases unmatched to any gene: 6. This CDR3 has 15 amino acids. The CDR3 region is CASSMSSGSKYEQYF. CDR3 in DNA: TGTGCCAGTAGTATGTCTAGCGGGAGTAAGTACGAGCAGTACTTC.

The chain combines TRBV5-4 with TRBJ1-3; TRBD1 matches at 7 bases. The CDR3 is 15 amino acids. CDR1 is SGHNT and CDR2 is YYREEE in the germline V gene (reference sequence). Trimming cost V 4 bases and J 0 bases; bases outside gene matches: 4. The CDR3 loop reads CASSTTGVSGNTIYF. The CDR3 DNA reads as TGTGCCAGCAGCACCACAGGGGTCTCTGGAAACACCATATATTTT.

CDR3 nucleotides: TGTGCCAGCAGTGACCTGCTGGGGACTATCCCGCCGGGCCAAGAGACCCAGTACTTC. Its translation: CASSDLLGTIPPGQETQYF. The genes are TRBV6-1 and TRBJ2-5; 7 nucleotides align to TRBD2. This CDR3 is built from 19 residues. The V segment lost 3 bases and the J segment 1 base; nucleotides outside the gene matches: 17. CDR1 is MNHNS and CDR2 is SASEGT in the germline V gene.

This clone was found once. The V gene is TRBV5-1, the J gene TRBJ2-1; D unclear. The V end was cut by 0 bases, the J end by 5 bases, with 9 bases between. Germline CDR1 reads SGHRS; CDR2 reads YFSETQ. The CDR3 has 14 amino acids. The DNA for the CDR3 is TGCGCCAGCAGCTTGGAAGGGATGAACAATGAGCAGTTCTTC. Translated: CASSLEGMNNEQFF.

The gene calls are TRBV10-3 and TRBJ1-4; D gene uncertain. This CDR3 has 14 residues. Trimming took 0 bases from V and 7 from J, leaving 9 bases between them. Germline CDR1 and CDR2: ENHRY and SYGVKD. The CDR3 protein is CAISESSSGEKLFF. The CDR3 DNA reads TGTGCCATCAGTGAGTCAAGTTCGGGTGAAAAACTGTTTTTT.

As concerns this clone: Other DNA sequences in this sample translate to the same CDR3. The chain couples TRBV27 to TRBJ2-7; TRBD1 is a possible D gene (6 bases). The V gene's germline CDR1 is MNHEY and CDR2 SMNVEV (reference sequence). With 2 bases removed from V and 0 bases from J, the gap between germline ends came to 11 bases. The CDR3 is made up of 15 amino acids. The CDR3 sequence: CASSLGQGRSYEQYF. The DNA for the CDR3 is TGTGCCAGCAGTTTAGGTCAGGGGCGCTCCTACGAGCAGTACTTC.

V and J are TRBV7-2 and TRBJ1-4, with 8 nucleotides matching TRBD1. CDR1 and CDR2 (germline): SGHTA, FQGNSA. J lost 7 bases, V lost 5 bases, and 9 bases had no gene match. The CDR3 runs to 15 residues. CDR3 sequence (DNA): TGTGCCAGCAGCCCCGGACAGGGAAGGCGTGAAAAACTGTTTTTT. The encoded protein is CASSPGQGRREKLFF.

This chain uses TRBV5-1 with TRBJ2-1; D may be TRBD1 or TRBD2 (5 bases each). CDR3 length: 13 residues. The V gene lost 0 bases and the J gene lost 5 bases, with 6 bases spanning the gap. Germline V gene data show CDR1 as SGHRS and CDR2 as YFSETQ. DNA for the CDR3: TGCGCCAGCAGCTTGGTGGGGGACAATGAGCAGTTCTTC. Protein product: CASSLVGDNEQFF.

The gene calls are TRBV4-2 and TRBJ2-7; TRBD2 matches at 11 bases. Germline lookup yields CDR1 LGHNA and CDR2 YNFKEQ. CDR3 size: 15 residues. Germline trimming cut 3 bases from V and 5 bases from J; bases unmatched to any gene: 6. CDR3 region: CASSHATSGGNEQYF. The CDR3, as DNA: TGTGCCAGCAGCCACGCTACTAGCGGGGGTAACGAGCAGTACTTC.

This sequence joins TRBV29-1 and TRBJ2-1, with no clear D. Germline V gene sequence: CDR1 SQVTM, CDR2 ANQGSEA. V lost 2 bases and J 0 bases, leaving 8 bases between the germline ends. The CDR3 runs to 14 residues. The DNA of the CDR3 is TGCAGCGTTGAAAGATCGAGCTCCTACAATGAGCAGTTCTTC. This translates into CSVERSSSYNEQFF.

The chain links TRBV6-1 to TRBJ2-5; D perhaps matches TRBD2 (6 bases). The assigned J gene may be wrong: the sequence end matches TRBJ2-7 better. Germline CDR1 reads MNHNS; CDR2 reads SASEGT. CDR3 length equals 15 residues. CDR3 bases: TGTGCCAGCAGTGAAGCGCGGGGCTCACCCTACGAGCAGTACTTC. As protein: CASSEARGSPYEQYF.

The chain is built from TRBV5-1 and TRBJ2-5; 7 nucleotides line up with TRBD2. Germline CDR1 is SGHRS and CDR2 is YFSETQ. The V gene end was trimmed by 6 bases and the J gene end by 2 bases; junction bases not matched to a gene: 10. The CDR3 runs to 15 residues. The CDR3 spells CASTTTPGLQETQYF. As DNA, the CDR3 is TGCGCCAGCACCACTACTCCGGGACTACAAGAGACCCAGTACTTC.

V is TRBV6-5 and J is TRBJ1-6, with D unclear. V shed 7 bases and J shed 10 bases, with 14 bases lying between them. The V gene's germline CDR1 is MNHEY and CDR2 SVGAGI. There are 13 residues in the CDR3. CDR3 region: CASKLGPGSPLHF. The CDR3, as DNA: TGTGCCAGCAAACTCGGGCCGGGATCACCCCTCCACTTT.

A note on this clone: The sample contains more than one DNA sequence encoding this CDR3. This chain joins TRBV6-5 and TRBJ2-6, with D tentatively TRBD2 (5 bases). The V end was cut by 0 bases, the J end by 4 bases, with 10 bases between. Germline values: CDR1 MNHEY, CDR2 SVGAGI. The CDR3 has 16 amino acids. CDR3 in DNA: TGTGCCAGCAGTTACTCCACGGGGTCCGGGGCCAACGTCCTGACTTTC. This codes for CASSYSTGSGANVLTF.

V gene TRBV28 combines with J gene TRBJ2-7; no clear D gene. The V gene lost 5 bases and the J gene lost 2 bases, with 16 bases spanning the gap. Germline V gene sequence: CDR1 MDHEN, CDR2 SYDVKM. The CDR3 length is 15 residues. This CDR3 is CASSPAPGLPYEQYF. The CDR3 nucleotides read TGTGCCAGCAGTCCCGCTCCAGGTCTGCCCTACGAGCAGTACTTC.